The 2 T cell receptor beta chains below all came from one sample that was sequenced in a study of OX40 agonist ivuxolimab in advanced cancers. Profiled with immunoSEQ multiplex PCR; TCRdb holds only in-frame clones, not every one. Here the sample spans about 23,000 clones, 60% to 80% being singletons. Specimen: CD4+ or CD8+ T cells sorted from blood, collected in a trial of the OX40 agonist ivuxolimab. The receptors shown here come from an adult with an advanced solid tumor such as melanoma, head and neck, liver or kidney cancer.

This clone has only a few counts. The chain couples TRBV5-1 to TRBJ1-2, with 10 bases aligning to TRBD1. This CDR3 is built from 13 residues. Germline-derived CDR1 and CDR2 are SGHRS and YFSETQ. The ends lost 7 bases at V and 6 bases at J; junction bases unmatched: 6. The DNA of the CDR3 is TGCGCCAGCGTCGGACAGGGGGGCGATGGCTACACCTTC. As protein: CASVGQGGDGYTF.

The chain links TRBV5-1 to TRBJ2-1; 9 positions match TRBD2. CDR3 length: 15 amino acids. Per the germline V gene, CDR1 is SGHRS and CDR2 is YFSETQ. V shed 2 bases, J shed 5 bases, and the junction held 5 bases outside the gene matches. The CDR3 sequence is CASSFVSGSNNEQFF. As DNA, the CDR3 is TGCGCCAGCAGCTTTGTTAGCGGGAGCAACAATGAGCAGTTCTTC.